This T cell receptor (beta chain) was identified in a study of neurological immune-mediated disorders (dated by TCRdb to about 2019). About the study as a whole: Among the approximately 34 multiple sclerosis patients, relapsing-remitting MS was present in around 31 and secondary progressive MS was present in 3. Peripheral blood TCR-beta repertoires from patients with HTLV-I-associated myelopathy (HAM/TSP), patients with multiple sclerosis, and healthy controls were compared in the study using UMI-based sequencing. The roughly 110 TCR-beta libraries included longitudinal samples, technical triplicates and paired sorted CD4+ and CD8+ T-cell subsets alongside PBMC samples. The cohort comprised some 71 subjects: 15 or so HAM/TSP patients, approximately 34 multiple sclerosis patients and about 20 healthy controls.

cDNA was synthesized by template-switch 5'RACE using a primer carrying a 10-nucleotide random unique molecular identifier by which each TCR transcript was tagged. Every sequencing run covered 15-18 subjects and yielded more than 170 million TCR-beta sequences. The RNeasy kit was used for extraction of total RNA. The KAPA Real-time Library Amplification kit was used to amplify TCR-beta VDJ regions with primers targeting the TCR constant region and the 5'RACE anchor. Sample indexes and Illumina adaptors were added in a first PCR, and a second PCR then increased library yield. After purification with Ampure beads, the TCR product of roughly 650 bp was size-selected on a 2% E-gel SizeSelection system. Before pooling, libraries had their quality checked on a Bioanalyzer, their concentration measured with Qubit, and their quantity determined with the Kapa Library Quantification kit. Libraries were sequenced paired-end 2 x 150 bp on an Illumina HiSeq 2500. To increase sequence diversity, roughly 24-32% phiX was spiked into each library pool. The original pipeline was this. Quality-filtered reads were processed with the UMI-based MiGEC pipeline, which removed over 80% of raw TCR sequences during error correction. VDJ genes were aligned to IMGT germline references, and each clonotype was defined by a unique CDR3 amino acid sequence together with V-J genes. Clonal expansion, Shannon diversity, and CDR3 relatedness (CalcPairwiseDistances, ClusterSamples) were evaluated with VDJtools, and phylogenetic trees were built with CLCbio workbench. Expanded clones were defined as having at least 8 unique UMIs, based on coefficient-of-variation modelling across technical triplicates. TCRdb reprocessing: public reads trimmed at Q25 with fastp, clones called with MiXCR, in-frame beta chains kept. All rows with the same CDR3 protein become a single entry with the most common DNA and genes. TCRdb assigned the V and J calls; the authors' analysis was not used. The sample yields 65,000 to 90,000 distinct CDR3 sequences; 2.5% to 4% were counted once. 4.5% to 6.5% of the sample is taken by the ten largest.

This clonotype has a handful of counts. Its antigen target is currently unknown. No base qualities exist here, and no much larger clone lies one base off it. Sequences MDHEN (CDR1) and SYDVKM (CDR2) are obtained from the germline V gene. Reading from cysteine to phenylalanine, the CDR3 counts 15 amino acids. The retained sequence is limited to the CDR3, 45 bases, with the frame set at the first base. At the junction V is shortened by 6 bases and J by 3 bases, with 18 bases in between. Libraries from unsorted PBMCs were made from 2 million PBMCs kept in RNAlater at -80 degrees C until RNA extraction. Multiple sclerosis patients were enrolled in a US clinical protocol under which disease progression was evaluated by magnetic resonance imaging. Peripheral blood underwent Ficoll-Hypaque density gradient centrifugation to isolate PBMCs, which were then cryopreserved in liquid nitrogen. What the research found in general, with its limitations: TCR clonal expansion was greatest in HAM/TSP patients and smallest in MS patients, who ranked below even healthy controls. No identical CDR3 amino acid sequences were found to be shared among expanded clones across subjects, suggesting that TCR-beta repertoires were private in all groups. No clinical or MRI features were associated with the MS cluster, and the authors said that larger cohorts are needed. Phylogenetic analysis grouped repertoires from 18 of 34 MS patients into a cluster of related CDR3 sequences, suggesting a possible repertoire-level signature.

This sequence uses TRBV28 and TRBJ2-7; a tentative D call is TRBD2 (6 bases match). The source is a woman between 50 and 59 years old with multiple sclerosis. The sequenced sample was PBMCs. This receptor carries the CDR3 CASSPRTTLFYEQYF. The sequence in DNA is TGTGCCAGCAGCCCTCGGACTACTCTATTCTACGAGCAGTACTTC.